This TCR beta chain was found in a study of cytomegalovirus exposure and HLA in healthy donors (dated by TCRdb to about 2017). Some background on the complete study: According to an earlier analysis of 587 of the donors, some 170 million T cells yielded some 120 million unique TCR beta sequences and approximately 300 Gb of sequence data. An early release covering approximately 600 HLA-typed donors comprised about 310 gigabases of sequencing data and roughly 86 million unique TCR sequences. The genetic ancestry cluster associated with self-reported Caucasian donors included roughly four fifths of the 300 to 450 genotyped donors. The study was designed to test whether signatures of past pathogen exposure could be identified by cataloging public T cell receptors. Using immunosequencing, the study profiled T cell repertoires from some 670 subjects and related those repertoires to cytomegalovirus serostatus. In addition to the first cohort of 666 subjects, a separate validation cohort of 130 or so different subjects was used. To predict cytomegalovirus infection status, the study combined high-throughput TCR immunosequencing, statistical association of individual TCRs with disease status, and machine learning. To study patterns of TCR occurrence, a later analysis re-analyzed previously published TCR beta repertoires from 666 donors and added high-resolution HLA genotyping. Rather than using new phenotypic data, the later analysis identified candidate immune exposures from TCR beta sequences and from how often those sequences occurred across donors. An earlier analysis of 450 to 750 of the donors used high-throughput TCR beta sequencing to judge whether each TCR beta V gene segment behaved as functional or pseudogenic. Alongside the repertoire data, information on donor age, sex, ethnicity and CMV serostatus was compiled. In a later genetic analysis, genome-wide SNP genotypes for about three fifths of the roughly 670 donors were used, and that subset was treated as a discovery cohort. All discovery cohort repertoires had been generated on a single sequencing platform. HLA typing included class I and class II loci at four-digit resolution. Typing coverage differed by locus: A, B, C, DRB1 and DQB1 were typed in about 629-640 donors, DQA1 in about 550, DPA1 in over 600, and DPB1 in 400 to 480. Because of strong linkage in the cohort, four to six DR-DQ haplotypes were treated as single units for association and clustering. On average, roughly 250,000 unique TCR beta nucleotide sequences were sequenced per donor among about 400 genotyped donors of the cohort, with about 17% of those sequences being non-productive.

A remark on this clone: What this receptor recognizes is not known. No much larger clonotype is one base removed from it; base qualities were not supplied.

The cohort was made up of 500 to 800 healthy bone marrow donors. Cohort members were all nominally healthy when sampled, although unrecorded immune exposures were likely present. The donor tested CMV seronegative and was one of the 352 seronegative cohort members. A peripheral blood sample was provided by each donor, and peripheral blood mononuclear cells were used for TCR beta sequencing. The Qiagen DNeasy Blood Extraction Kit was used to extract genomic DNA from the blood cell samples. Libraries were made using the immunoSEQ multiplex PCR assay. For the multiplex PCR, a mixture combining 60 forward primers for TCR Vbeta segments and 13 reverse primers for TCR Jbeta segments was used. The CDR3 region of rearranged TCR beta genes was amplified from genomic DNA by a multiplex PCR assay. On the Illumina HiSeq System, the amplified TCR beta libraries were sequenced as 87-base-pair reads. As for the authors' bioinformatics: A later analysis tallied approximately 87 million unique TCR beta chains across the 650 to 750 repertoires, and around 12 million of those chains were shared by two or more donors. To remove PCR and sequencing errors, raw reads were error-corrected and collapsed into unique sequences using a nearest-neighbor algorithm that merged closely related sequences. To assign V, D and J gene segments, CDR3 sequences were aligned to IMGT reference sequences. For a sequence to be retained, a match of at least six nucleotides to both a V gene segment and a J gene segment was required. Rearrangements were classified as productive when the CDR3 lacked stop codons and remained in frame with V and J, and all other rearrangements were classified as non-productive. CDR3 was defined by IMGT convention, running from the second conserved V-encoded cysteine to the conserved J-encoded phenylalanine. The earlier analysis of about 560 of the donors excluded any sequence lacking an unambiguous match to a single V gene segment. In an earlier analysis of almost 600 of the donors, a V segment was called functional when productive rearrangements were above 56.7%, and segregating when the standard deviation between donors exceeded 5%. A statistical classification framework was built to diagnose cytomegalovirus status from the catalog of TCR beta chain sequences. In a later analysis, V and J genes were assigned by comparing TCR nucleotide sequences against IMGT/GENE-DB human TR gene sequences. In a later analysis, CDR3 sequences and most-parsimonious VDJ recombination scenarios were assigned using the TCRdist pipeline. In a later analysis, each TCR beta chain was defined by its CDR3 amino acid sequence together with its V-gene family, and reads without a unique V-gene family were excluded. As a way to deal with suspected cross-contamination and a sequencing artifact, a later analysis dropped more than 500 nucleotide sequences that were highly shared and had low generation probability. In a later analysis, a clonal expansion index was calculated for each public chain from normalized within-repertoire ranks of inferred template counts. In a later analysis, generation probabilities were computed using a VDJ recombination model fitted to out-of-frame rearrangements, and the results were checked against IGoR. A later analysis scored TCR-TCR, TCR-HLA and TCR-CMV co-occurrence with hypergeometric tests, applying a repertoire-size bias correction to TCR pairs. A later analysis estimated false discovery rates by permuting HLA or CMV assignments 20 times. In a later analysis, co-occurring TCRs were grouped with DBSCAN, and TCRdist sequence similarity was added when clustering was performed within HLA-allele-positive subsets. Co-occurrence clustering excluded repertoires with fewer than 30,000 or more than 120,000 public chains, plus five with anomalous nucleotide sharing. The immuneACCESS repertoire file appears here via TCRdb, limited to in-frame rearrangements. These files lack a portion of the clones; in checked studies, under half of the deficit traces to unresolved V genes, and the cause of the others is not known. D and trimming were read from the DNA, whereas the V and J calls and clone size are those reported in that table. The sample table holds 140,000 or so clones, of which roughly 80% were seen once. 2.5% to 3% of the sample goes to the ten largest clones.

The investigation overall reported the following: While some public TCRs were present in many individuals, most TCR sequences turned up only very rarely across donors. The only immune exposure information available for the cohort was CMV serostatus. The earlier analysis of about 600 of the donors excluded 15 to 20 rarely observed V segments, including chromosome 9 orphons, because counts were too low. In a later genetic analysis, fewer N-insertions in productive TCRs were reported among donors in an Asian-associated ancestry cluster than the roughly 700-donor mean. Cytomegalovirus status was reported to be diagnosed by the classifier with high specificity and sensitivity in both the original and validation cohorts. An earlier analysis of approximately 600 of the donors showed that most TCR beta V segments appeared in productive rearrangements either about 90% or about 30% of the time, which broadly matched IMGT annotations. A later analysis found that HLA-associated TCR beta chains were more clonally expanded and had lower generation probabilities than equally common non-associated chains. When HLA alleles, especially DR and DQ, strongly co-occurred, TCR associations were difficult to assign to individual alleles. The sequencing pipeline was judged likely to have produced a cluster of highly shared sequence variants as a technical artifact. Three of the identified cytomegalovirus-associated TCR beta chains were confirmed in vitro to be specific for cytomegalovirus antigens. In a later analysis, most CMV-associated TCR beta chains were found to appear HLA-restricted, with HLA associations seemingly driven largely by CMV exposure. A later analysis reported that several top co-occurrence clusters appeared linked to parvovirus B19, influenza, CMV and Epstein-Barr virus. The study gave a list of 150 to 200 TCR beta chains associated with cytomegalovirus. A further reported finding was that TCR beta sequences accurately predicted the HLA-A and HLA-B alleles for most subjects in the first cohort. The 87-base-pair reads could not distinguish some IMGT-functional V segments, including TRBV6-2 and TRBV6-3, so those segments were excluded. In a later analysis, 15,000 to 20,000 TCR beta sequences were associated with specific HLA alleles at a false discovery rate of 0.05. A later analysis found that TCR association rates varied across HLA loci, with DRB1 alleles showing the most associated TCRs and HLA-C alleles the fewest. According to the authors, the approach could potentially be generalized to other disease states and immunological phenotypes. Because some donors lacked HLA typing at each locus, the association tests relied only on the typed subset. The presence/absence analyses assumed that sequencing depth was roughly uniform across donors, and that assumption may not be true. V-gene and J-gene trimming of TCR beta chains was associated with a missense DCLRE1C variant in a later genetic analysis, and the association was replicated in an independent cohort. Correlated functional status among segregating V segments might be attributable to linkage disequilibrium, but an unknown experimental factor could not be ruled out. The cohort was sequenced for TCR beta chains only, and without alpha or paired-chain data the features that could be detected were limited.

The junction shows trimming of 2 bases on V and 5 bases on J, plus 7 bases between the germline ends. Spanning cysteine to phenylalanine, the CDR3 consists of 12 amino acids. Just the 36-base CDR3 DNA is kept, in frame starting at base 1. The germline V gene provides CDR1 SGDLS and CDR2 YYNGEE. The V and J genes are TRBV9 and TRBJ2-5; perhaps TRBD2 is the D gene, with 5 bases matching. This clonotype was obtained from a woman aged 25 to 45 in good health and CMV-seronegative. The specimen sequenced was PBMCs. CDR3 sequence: CASSVSGETQYF. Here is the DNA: TGTGCCAGCAGCGTCTCGGGGGAGACCCAGTACTTC. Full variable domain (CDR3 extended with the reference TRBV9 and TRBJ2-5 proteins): DSGVTQTPKHLITATGQRVTLRCSPRSGDLSVYWYQQSLDQGLQFLIQYYNGEERAKGNILERFSAQQFPDLHSELNLSSLELGDSALYFCASSVSGETQYFGPGTRLLVL.